This record concerns one T cell receptor beta chain sequence. Its antigen is as yet unknown. These data come from a study of T cells in Graves' hyperthyroidism and ophthalmopathy. Study outcomes and limitations: Appearing also in blood were most of the thyroid clonotypes expanded above 0.001. A model of 13 V-J features distinguished ophthalmopathy from stable hyperthyroidism.

Researchers took RNA transcripts and amplified the TCR beta CDR3 regions from them. The TCR CDR3 was amplified in a first-round RT-PCR using the HTBI primer set. MiXCR, applied by TCRdb to the multiplex PCR reads, yields one record per CDR3 protein. The sample yields about 400,000 distinct CDR3 sequences, roughly 15% seen once. The CDR3 length is 18 residues. Trimming at V came to 3 bases and at J to 0 bases, leaving 12 bases not matched to a gene. The sequenced sample was blood. The sequence was obtained from a woman in her 30s with Graves' ophthalmopathy. The chain carries TRBV12-3 or TRBV12-4 and TRBJ2-7; 9 bases map to TRBD1. Here the CDR3 reads CASSFRGAGTGSSYEQYF. The CDR3 DNA sequence: TGTGCCAGCAGTTTTCGGGGGGCCGGGACAGGGAGCTCCTACGAGCAGTACTTC.